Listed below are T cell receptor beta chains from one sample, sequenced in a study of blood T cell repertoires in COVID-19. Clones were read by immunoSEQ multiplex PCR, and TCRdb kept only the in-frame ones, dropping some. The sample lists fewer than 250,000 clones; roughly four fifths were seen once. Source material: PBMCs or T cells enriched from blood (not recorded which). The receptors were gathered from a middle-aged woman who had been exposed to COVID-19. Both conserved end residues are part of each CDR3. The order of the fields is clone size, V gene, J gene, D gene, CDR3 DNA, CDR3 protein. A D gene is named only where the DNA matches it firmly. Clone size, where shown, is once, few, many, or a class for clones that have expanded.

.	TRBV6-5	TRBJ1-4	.	TGTGCCAGCAATTCGGGGGATGCCAGCGAAAAACTGTTTTTT	CASNSGDASEKLFF
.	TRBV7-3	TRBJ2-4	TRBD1	TGTGCCAGCAGCTCCCAGGGGGTCGACAACATTCAGTACTTC	CASSSQGVDNIQYF
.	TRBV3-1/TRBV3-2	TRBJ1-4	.	TGTGCCAGCAGCCTTTCACGGGGGTTGAGGGAAAAACTGTTTTTT	CASSLSRGLREKLFF
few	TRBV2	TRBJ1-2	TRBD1	TGTGCCAGCAGCCCCCAAACAGGGGGCTCAGGTGGCTACACCTTC	CASSPQTGGSGGYTF
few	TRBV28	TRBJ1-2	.	TGTGCCAGCAGTCCGATTGGCAGGAATATCTATGGCTACACCTTC	CASSPIGRNIYGYTF
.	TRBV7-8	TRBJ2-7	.	TGTGCCAGCAGCTTAGGGACAGCAAGGTACGAGCAGTACTTC	CASSLGTARYEQYF
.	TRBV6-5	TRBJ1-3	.	TGTGCCAGCACGGGCCCCGGAGGGGACACCATATATTTT	CASTGPGGDTIYF
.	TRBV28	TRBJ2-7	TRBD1	TGTGCCAGCAGGCCAGGGGGTAACACCTACGAGCAGTACTTC	CASRPGGNTYEQYF
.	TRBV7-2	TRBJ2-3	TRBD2	TGTGCCAGCAGCTTCGCGGGGGGGGGAACAGATACGCAGTATTTT	CASSFAGGGTDTQYF
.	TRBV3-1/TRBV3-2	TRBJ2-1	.	TGTGCCAGCAGCTTCGTGAGGAATGAGCAGTTCTTC	CASSFVRNEQFF
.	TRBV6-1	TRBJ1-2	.	TGTGCCAGCAGTGAAGGCATATGGCAGGGAGGGCGCGGCTACACCTTC	CASSEGIWQGGRGYTF
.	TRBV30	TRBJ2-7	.	TGTGCCTATAGCCCCGGACAGTTAATCGTTTACGAGCAGTACTTC	CAYSPGQLIVYEQYF
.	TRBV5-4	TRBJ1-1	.	TGTGCCAGCAGCTCACAGATTTTTGTCACTGAAGCTTTCTTT	CASSSQIFVTEAFF
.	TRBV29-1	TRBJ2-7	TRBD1	TGCAGCGTTGTGGGACAGGGATCCGAGCAGTACTTC	CSVVGQGSEQYF
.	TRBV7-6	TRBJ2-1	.	TGTGCCAGCAGCTTAGTCCGAGGGCTAGATGAGCAGTTCTTC	CASSLVRGLDEQFF
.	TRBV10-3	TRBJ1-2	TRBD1	TGTGCCACCCGGACGGGACAGGATACTTATGGCTACACCTTC	CATRTGQDTYGYTF
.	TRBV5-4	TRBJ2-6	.	TGTGCCAGCAGCTTGGAGCGGGCTAGCTCTGGGGCCAACGTCCTGACTTTC	CASSLERASSGANVLTF
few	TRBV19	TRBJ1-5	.	TGTGCCAGTAGTATCTGGGGGGACCAGCCCCAGCATTTT	CASSIWGDQPQHF
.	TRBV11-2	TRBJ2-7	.	TGTGCCAGCAACCCCAGGGGCGGCGGGGGCTACGAGCAGTACTTC	CASNPRGGGGYEQYF
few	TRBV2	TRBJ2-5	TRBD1	TGTGCCAGCAGACCTACAGGGGGCGTCCAGTACTTC	CASRPTGGVQYF
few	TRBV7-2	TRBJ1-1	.	TGTGCCAGCAGCAAACAGGGATCGGGTGAAGCTTTCTTT	CASSKQGSGEAFF
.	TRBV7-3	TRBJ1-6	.	TGTGCCAGCAGCCGGTATGGAGGGCGGGATTCACCCCTCCACTTT	CASSRYGGRDSPLHF
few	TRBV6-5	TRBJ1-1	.	TGTGCCAGCAGCCCCGTGGGGACAATGAACACTGAAGCTTTCTTT	CASSPVGTMNTEAFF
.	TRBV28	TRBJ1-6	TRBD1	TGTGCCAGCAGAACCGGGACAGATAATTCACCCCTCCACTTT	CASRTGTDNSPLHF
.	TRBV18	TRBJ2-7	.	TGTGCCAGCTCACCTGGGCCCTTTGACGAGCAGTACTTC	CASSPGPFDEQYF
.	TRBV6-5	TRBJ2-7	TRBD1	TGTGCCAGCAGTCGCGGACAGGCCTACGAGCAGTACTTC	CASSRGQAYEQYF
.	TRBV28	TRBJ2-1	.	TGTGCCAGCAGTTCCTCAGCGGGCCGCTCCTACAATGAGCAGTTCTTC	CASSSSAGRSYNEQFF
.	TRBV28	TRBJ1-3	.	TGTGCCAGCAGCGCTTTTCCGGGACCCAAGGGGGGGTACTCTGGAAACACCATATATTTT	CASSAFPGPKGGYSGNTIYF
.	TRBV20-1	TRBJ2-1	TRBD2	TGCAGTGCTAGTACCCCTCTAGCGGGGGGTGGCGAGCAGTTCTTC	CSASTPLAGGGEQFF
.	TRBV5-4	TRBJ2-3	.	TGTGCCAGCAGCTTAAGGACTGGCACAGATACGCAGTATTTT	CASSLRTGTDTQYF
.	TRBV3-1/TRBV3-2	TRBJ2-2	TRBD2	TGTGCCAGCAGTTATGGCGGGGGAACAACCGGGGAGCTGTTTTTT	CASSYGGGTTGELFF
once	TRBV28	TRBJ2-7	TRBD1	TGTGCCAGCAGTTCCGAGTGGGGGGACAGGGGGACCCTCGAGCAGTACTTC	CASSSEWGDRGTLEQYF
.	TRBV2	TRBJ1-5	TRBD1	TGTGCCAGCAGTGCGACAGGGAATAGCAATCAGCCCCAGCATTTT	CASSATGNSNQPQHF
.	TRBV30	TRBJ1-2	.	TGTGCCCTGGACACAGGGAGGGACTATGGCTACACCTTC	CALDTGRDYGYTF
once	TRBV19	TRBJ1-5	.	TGTGCCAGTAGTACCGTTAGCAGGGTGAATCAGCCCCAGCATTTT	CASSTVSRVNQPQHF
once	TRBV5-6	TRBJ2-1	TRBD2	TGTGCCAGCAGCGGACCGGGACTAGCACTCAATGAGCAGTTCTTC	CASSGPGLALNEQFF
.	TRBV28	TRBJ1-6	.	TGTGCCAGCAGTTTAAAGCGTTCACCCCTCCACTTT	CASSLKRSPLHF
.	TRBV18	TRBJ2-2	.	TGTGCCAGCTCACTAAGGACAGCCACCGGGGAGCTGTTTTTT	CASSLRTATGELFF
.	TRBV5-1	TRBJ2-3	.	TGCGCCAGCAGCGCAGGCGGAGGTCGCACAGATACGCAGTATTTT	CASSAGGGRTDTQYF
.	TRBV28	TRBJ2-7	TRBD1	TGTGCCAGCAGCATCCGGACAGGGGGCTCCTACGAGCAGTACTTC	CASSIRTGGSYEQYF
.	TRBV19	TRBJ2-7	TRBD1	TGTGCCGCTGGACAGGGTCTTAACGAGCAGTACTTC	CAAGQGLNEQYF
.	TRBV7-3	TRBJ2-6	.	TGTGCCAGCAGCTCGGGGGGCCCTGGGGCCAACGTCCTGACTTTC	CASSSGGPGANVLTF
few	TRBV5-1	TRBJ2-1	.	TGCGCCAGCAGCAATACTTACGGGTTACCTGAGCAGTTCTTC	CASSNTYGLPEQFF
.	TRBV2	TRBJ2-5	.	TGTGCCAGCACCGGACCCGGGGGGCCCTGGGAGACCCAGTACTTC	CASTGPGGPWETQYF
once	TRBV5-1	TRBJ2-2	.	TGCGCCAGCAGCTTGGCCGAGACGAACACCGGGGAGCTGTTTTTT	CASSLAETNTGELFF
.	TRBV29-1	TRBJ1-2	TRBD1	TGCAGCGTTCATGACAGGGGTGTAGAGGGCTACACCTTC	CSVHDRGVEGYTF
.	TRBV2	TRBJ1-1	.	TGTGCCAGCAGGGACGCGGGGAGCACTGAAGCTTTCTTT	CASRDAGSTEAFF
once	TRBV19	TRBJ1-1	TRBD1	TGTGCCAGTAGTTATCGGGACAGGGTAGGTCCGAACACTGAAGCTTTCTTT	CASSYRDRVGPNTEAFF
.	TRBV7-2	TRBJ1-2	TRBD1	TGTGCCAGCAGCCCCCACACCGGGACAGCTAACTATGGCTACACCTTC	CASSPHTGTANYGYTF
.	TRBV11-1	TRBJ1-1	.	TGTGCGAGCTCGGAGGGAAAAACTGAAGCTTTCTTT	CASSEGKTEAFF
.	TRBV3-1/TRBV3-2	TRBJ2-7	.	TGTGCCAGCAGCCCCGGACAGATCTCCTACGAGCAGTACTTC	CASSPGQISYEQYF
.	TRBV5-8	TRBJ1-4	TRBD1	TGTGCCAGCAGCTTCAGGGACAGTGAGGAAAAACTGTTTTTT	CASSFRDSEEKLFF
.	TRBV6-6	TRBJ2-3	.	TGTGCCAGCAGTTTTGGTCGACTAGATACGCAGTATTTT	CASSFGRLDTQYF
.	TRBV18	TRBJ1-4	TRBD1	TGTGCCAGCTCACTTGCCGGGACAGGGGGTGCAACTAATGAAAAACTGTTTTTT	CASSLAGTGGATNEKLFF